The next 26 T cell receptor beta chains were all read from a single sample in a study of siplizumab effects on memory and regulatory T cells. Clones were read by immunoSEQ multiplex PCR, and TCRdb kept only the in-frame ones, dropping some. The table lists some 97,000 clones, 91% of them singletons. Input material: CD4+ T cells sorted from blood. All receptors derive from a human donor in good health. Some clones in this sample may be carry-over from other donors' samples.

The V and J genes are TRBV5-1 and TRBJ2-5; D gene ambiguous. Germline V gene sequence: CDR1 SGHRS, CDR2 YFSETQ. V was shortened by 1 base and J by 4 bases, with 11 bases between the two germline ends. The CDR3 runs to 14 residues. Written as DNA, the CDR3 is TGCGCCAGCAGCTTGATGAGTGGCGGAGAGACCCAGTACTTC. It translates to CASSLMSGGETQYF.

The chain is built from TRBV19 and TRBJ1-5, with 7 bases aligning to TRBD1. The length of the CDR3 is 17 residues. In germline, CDR1 is LNHDA, CDR2 SQIVND (reference sequence). The V and J ends lost 6 bases and 6 bases, in that order; junction bases with no gene match: 17. CDR3 coding DNA: TGTGCCAGTAGCCGGGACAGTGGGGCCTATACAACTCAGCCCCAGCATTTT. Residues: CASSRDSGAYTTQPQHF.

The chain has TRBV9 and TRBJ1-6; 9 nucleotides match TRBD1. Germline CDR1 is SGDLS and CDR2 is YYNGEE. Trimming cost V 7 bases and J 5 bases; bases outside gene matches: 7. The CDR3 is made up of 15 amino acids. CDR3 nucleotide sequence: TGTGCCAGCGCGTTTCGGGACAGGGATAATTCACCCCTCCACTTT. This encodes CASAFRDRDNSPLHF.

This chain uses TRBV14 with TRBJ2-7, with D hard to call. This CDR3 is built from 14 residues. Trimming left V 0 bases short and J 0 bases short, with 6 bases between. Germline V lookup: CDR1 SGHDN, CDR2 FVKESK. CDR3 protein: CASSQEFSSYEQYF. The CDR3 DNA is TGTGCCAGCAGCCAAGAGTTCAGCTCCTACGAGCAGTACTTC.

V is TRBV11-1 and J is TRBJ2-7, with 13 bases lining up with TRBD2. The CDR3 length is 16 residues. V gave up 5 bases and J gave up 4 bases; unmatched junction bases: 8. CDR1 and CDR2 from the germline V gene are SGHAT and FQDESV (reference sequence). In DNA form, the CDR3 reads TGTGCCAGCAGCCCGGAGACTAGCGGGAGGCGGTACGAGCAGTACTTC. This translates into CASSPETSGRRYEQYF.

This sequence joins TRBV27 and TRBJ2-1; 7 nucleotides match TRBD1. Germline CDR1 and CDR2: MNHEY and SMNVEV (reference sequence). The CDR3 consists of 16 residues. V gave up 3 bases and J gave up 7 bases; unmatched junction bases: 12. The CDR3: CASSLVGNRGGNEQFF. The CDR3 DNA is TGTGCCAGCAGTTTGGTTGGTAACAGGGGCGGGAATGAGCAGTTCTTC.

The genes are TRBV2 and TRBJ2-3, with 8 bases aligning to TRBD1. Germline trimming cut 5 bases from V and 3 bases from J; bases unmatched to any gene: 10. The CDR3 totals 16 residues. CDR1 SNHLY and CDR2 FYNNEI come from the germline V gene. CDR3: CASSLDREVTTDTQYF. As DNA, the CDR3 is TGTGCCAGCAGTCTGGACAGGGAGGTAACTACAGATACGCAGTATTTT.

The V call is TRBV7-2, the J call TRBJ2-3; D gene ambiguous. The CDR3 length is 12 residues. V was shortened by 7 bases and J by 0 bases, with 5 bases between the two germline ends. The germline CDR1 and CDR2 sequences are SGHTA and FQGNSA. DNA for the CDR3: TGTGCCAGCACCTCTAGCACAGATACGCAGTATTTT. Encoded protein: CASTSSTDTQYF.

The chain couples TRBV30 to TRBJ1-3; D perhaps matches TRBD1 (5 bases). Germline V gives CDR1 GTSNPN, CDR2 SVGIG (reference sequence). The CDR3 is made up of 15 amino acids. V lost 6 bases to trimming and J lost 9 bases, with 24 bases between them. The CDR3 nucleotides are TGTGCCTGCTGGGACGCCGCGGCCCGGGGATTCACCATATATTTT. This codes for CACWDAAARGFTIYF.

The chain carries TRBV9 and TRBJ1-3; D perhaps matches TRBD1 (6 bases). CDR3 length: 14 residues. Germline V lookup: CDR1 SGDLS, CDR2 YYNGEE. V lost 4 bases to trimming and J lost 4 bases, with 12 bases between them. The chain's CDR3 is CASSLHGTGNTIYF. CDR3 coding DNA: TGTGCCAGCAGCCTCCACGGGACAGGAAACACCATATATTTT.

The gene calls are TRBV28 and TRBJ1-5; D is possibly TRBD1 (5 bases). The V end lost 6 bases, the J end lost 1 base, and 16 bases lay between the germline ends. The germline V gene encodes CDR1 MDHEN and CDR2 SYDVKM. This CDR3 is built from 16 residues. The CDR3 bases are TGTGCCAGCAGATTGGGACTCAATAGGAGCAATCAGCCCCAGCATTTT. Its protein is CASRLGLNRSNQPQHF.

The chain employs TRBV19 and TRBJ1-5; D might be TRBD1 (5 bases). The CDR3 spans 12 residues. From germline, CDR1 is LNHDA and CDR2 SQIVND (reference sequence). V was pared by 7 bases and J by 10 bases, with 14 bases between. CDR3 sequence (DNA): TGTGCCAGTACCGAATCCGGACAACCCCAGCATTTT. This encodes CASTESGQPQHF.

The chain joins TRBV6-6 to TRBJ1-5, with TRBD1 as a possible D gene (5 bases). Trimming pared 5 bases from V and 4 bases from J, leaving 9 bases between. The CDR3 length is 13 residues. The V gene's germline CDR1 is MNHNY and CDR2 SVGAGI (reference sequence). The DNA for the CDR3 is TGTGCCAGCAGTCCGGGGGTTAATCAGCCCCAGCATTTT. The encoded protein is CASSPGVNQPQHF.

V usage is TRBV5-1 and J usage is TRBJ2-3, with TRBD2 identical over 12 bases. CDR3 length: 18 amino acids. Germline-derived CDR1 and CDR2 are SGHRS and YFSETQ. Germline trimming cut 0 bases from V and 2 bases from J; bases unmatched to any gene: 7. The chain's CDR3 is CASSLVSLAGGNTDTQYF. In DNA, the CDR3 is TGCGCCAGCAGCTTGGTTTCCCTAGCGGGAGGGAACACAGATACGCAGTATTTT.

This sequence joins TRBV13 and TRBJ2-7; no reliable D call. Trimming removed 0 bases at V and 9 bases at J, with 12 bases between. The CDR3 covers 13 residues. Germline-derived CDR1 and CDR2 are PRHDT and FYEKMQ (reference sequence). The CDR3 loop is CASSLGGTRGQYF. Here the CDR3 DNA reads TGTGCCAGCAGCTTAGGCGGTACCCGTGGGCAGTACTTC.

The chain employs TRBV7-9 and TRBJ2-7, with D perhaps matching TRBD2 (6 bases). Trimming stripped 6 bases from V and 3 bases from J, with 15 bases between. CDR1 is SEHNR and CDR2 is FQNEAQ in the germline V gene (reference sequence). The CDR3 runs to 14 residues. The CDR3 DNA reads as TGTGCCAGCAGTGGGGGACTCCCAGGCTACGAGCAGTACTTC. Translating it yields CASSGGLPGYEQYF.

This chain connects TRBV29-1 to TRBJ2-1; D gene unclear. The CDR3 consists of 12 residues. CDR1 SQVTM and CDR2 ANQGSEA come from the germline V gene. The ends were cut back, 2 bases at V and 9 bases at J, with 11 bases in the middle. DNA for the CDR3: TGCAGCGTTGAACGGACCCTTGGTGAGCAGTTCTTC. Translating gives CSVERTLGEQFF.

This rearrangement joins TRBV5-1 to TRBJ2-5; 7 bases are shared with TRBD2. Trimming took 0 bases from V and 5 from J; bases not matched to a gene: 7. CDR1 and CDR2 (germline): SGHRS, YFSETQ. CDR3 size: 15 residues. The CDR3 region is CASSLGSSGVETQYF. In nucleotides, the CDR3 is TGCGCCAGCAGCTTGGGGTCCAGCGGGGTGGAGACCCAGTACTTC.

J is TRBJ1-5 and V is TRBV19; possibly TRBD1 for D (6 bases). The V gene lost 0 bases and the J gene lost 6 bases, with 15 bases spanning the gap. Per germline, CDR1 LNHDA and CDR2 SQIVND (reference sequence). The CDR3 contains 16 residues. The CDR3 here is CASSIDLGQGSQPQHF. DNA for the CDR3: TGTGCCAGTAGTATAGATCTTGGGCAGGGGAGTCAGCCCCAGCATTTT.

V gene TRBV6-6 combines with J gene TRBJ2-1; D gene unclear. Germline CDR1 and CDR2: MNHNY and SVGAGI (reference sequence). V shed 10 bases and J shed 13 bases, with 20 bases lying between them. This CDR3 contains 12 residues. CDR3 coding DNA: TGTGCCACTCAAGGAGAAACTAACAAACAGTTCTTC. It yields the protein CATQGETNKQFF.

This sequence joins TRBV6-6 and TRBJ1-2, with TRBD1 matching 10 bases. The germline V gene has CDR1 MNHNY and CDR2 SVGAGI (reference sequence). The length of the CDR3 is 14 residues. Losses at the gene ends were 6 bases for V and 5 bases for J; bases not matched to a gene: 6. The CDR3 coding sequence is TGTGCCAGCAGATCACCGGGACAGGGGTATGGCTACACCTTC. This translates into CASRSPGQGYGYTF.

The V and J genes are TRBV9 and TRBJ2-3; D perhaps matches TRBD2 (7 bases). Germline-derived CDR1 and CDR2 are SGDLS and YYNGEE. The CDR3 is made up of 16 amino acids. Trimming stripped 2 bases from V and 2 bases from J, with 15 bases between. CDR3 in amino acids: CASSVGGSGTTDTQYF. The CDR3 DNA follows: TGTGCCAGCAGCGTGGGGGGCAGCGGGACCACAGATACGCAGTATTTT.

V is TRBV2 and J is TRBJ2-3; 7 bases agree with TRBD2. The CDR3 runs 16 residues. Trimming at V came to 7 bases and at J to 0 bases, leaving 10 bases not matched to a gene. Germline V gene lookup returns CDR1 SNHLY and CDR2 FYNNEI. CDR3 DNA sequence: TGTGCCAGCACAATTACAGCGGGGCCTAGCACAGATACGCAGTATTTT. This encodes CASTITAGPSTDTQYF.

This clone was seen once. This sequence joins TRBV19 and TRBJ2-2; TRBD2 is a possible D gene (6 bases). The CDR3 is 14 residues long. Trimming took off 7 bases at V and 7 bases at J, with 16 bases between the two ends. Germline V gene sequence: CDR1 LNHDA, CDR2 SQIVND (reference sequence). The CDR3 nucleotides are TGTGCCAGTATTGGGACCGGAGGGGTCGGGGAGCTGTTTTTT. This sequence encodes CASIGTGGVGELFF.

V and J are TRBV28 and TRBJ1-1; TRBD1 matches 8 bases. CDR3 size: 13 residues. V was clipped by 4 bases and J by 3 bases; unmatched bases: 1. Germline values: CDR1 MDHEN, CDR2 SYDVKM. This CDR3 reads CASSWTGHTEAFF. The CDR3 nucleotides read TGTGCCAGCAGTTGGACAGGGCACACTGAAGCTTTCTTT. Variable domain in full (rest from reference TRBV28 and TRBJ1-1): DVKVTQSSRYLVKRTGEKVFLECVQDMDHENMFWYRQDPGLGLRLIYFSYDVKMKEKGDIPEGYSVSREKKERFSLILESASTNQTSMYLCASSWTGHTEAFFGQGTRLTVV.

V gene TRBV19 combines with J gene TRBJ2-7; D call uncertain. V was trimmed by 5 bases and J by 0 bases, leaving 8 bases between them. The CDR3 spans 13 residues. In germline, CDR1 is LNHDA, CDR2 SQIVND (reference sequence). The CDR3 region has the DNA TGTGCCAGTAGTCTACAGCACTCCTACGAGCAGTACTTC. Its protein product is CASSLQHSYEQYF.